One T cell receptor beta chain is described in this entry. Its specificity is unknown. CDR1 and CDR2 from the germline V gene are SGHRS and YFSETQ. Trimming removed 3 bases from V and 3 bases from J, with 10 bases in between. This CDR3 is built from 14 residues. These data are taken from a study of T cells after posttransplantation cyclophosphamide. Study-wide findings and caveats: Donor CD8+ memory clones often dominated recipient blood repertoires at later times. Tissue-infiltrating T cells from skin or gut overlapped little with blood T cells.

Data came from immunoSEQ multiplex PCR; TCRdb stores just in-frame clones and leaves some out. Of approximately 47,000 clones listed, around 94% are singletons. The chain joins TRBV5-1 to TRBJ2-1; D might be TRBD1 (5 bases). The sequence was collected from a woman aged 45 to 65 in good health and a related stem cell transplant donor. Sequenced material: PBMCs. CDR3 sequence (DNA): TGCGCCAGCAGCTCGTCCGACAGCTACAATGAGCAGTTCTTC. The encoded protein is CASSSSDSYNEQFF. The full variable domain, completed using reference TRBV5-1 and TRBJ2-1, is KAGVTQTPRYLIKTRGQQVTLSCSPISGHRSVSWYQQTPGQGLQFLFEYFSETQRNKGNFPGRFSGRQFSNSRSEMNVSTLELGDSALYLCASSSSDSYNEQFFGPGTRLTVL.